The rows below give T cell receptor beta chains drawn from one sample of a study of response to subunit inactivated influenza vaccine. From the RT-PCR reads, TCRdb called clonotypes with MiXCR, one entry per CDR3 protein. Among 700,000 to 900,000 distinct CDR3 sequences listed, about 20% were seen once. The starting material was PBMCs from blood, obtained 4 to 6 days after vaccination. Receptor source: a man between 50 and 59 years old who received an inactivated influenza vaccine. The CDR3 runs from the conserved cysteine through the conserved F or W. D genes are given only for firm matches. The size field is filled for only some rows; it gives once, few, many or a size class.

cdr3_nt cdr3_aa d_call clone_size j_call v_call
TGTGCCAGCAGACTAGGGACCATCTACGAGCAGTACTTC CASRLGTIYEQYF . . TRBJ2-7 TRBV6-6
TGTGCCATCAAGAGGGAGTCGGGCACAGATACGCAGTATTTT CAIKRESGTDTQYF . . TRBJ2-3 TRBV10-3
TGTGCTAGCGGTTATCAGCCTTACAATGAGCAGTTCTTC CASGYQPYNEQFF . few TRBJ2-1 TRBV12-5
TGCAGCGTTGTGACGGATGGCTCCTACGAGCAGTACTTC CSVVTDGSYEQYF . many TRBJ2-7 TRBV29-1
TGCAGTGCTGATGGACTAGCGGGAGCTTCCGCAGATACGCAGTATTTT CSADGLAGASADTQYF TRBD2 . TRBJ2-3 TRBV20-1
TGCAGCGCTAGGGACAGATCCTACAATGAGCAGTTCTTC CSARDRSYNEQFF TRBD1 many TRBJ2-1 TRBV20-1
TGTGCCAGCAGCTCGTCTTTAGAGGGCGCGAACACCGGGGAGCTGTTTTTT CASSSSLEGANTGELFF . few TRBJ2-2 TRBV7-2
TGTGCCAGCAGTTTAAGACCCCTAACGGGGATCTCCTACAATGAGCAGTTCTTC CASSLRPLTGISYNEQFF . few TRBJ2-1 TRBV6-5
TGCAGTGCAGCTGGGGGGAGGCATGGCTACACCTTC CSAAGGRHGYTF . few TRBJ1-2 TRBV20-1
TGTGCCAGCAGCTCCCACGATGGGTACTACAATGAGCAGTTCTTC CASSSHDGYYNEQFF . few TRBJ2-1 TRBV7-9
TGCGCCAGCAGCTTGGCTGGGACTAGTTTGATGGAGCAGTTCTTC CASSLAGTSLMEQFF TRBD2 . TRBJ2-1 TRBV5-1
TGCAGCGTGAACAGGGGCAACGAGCAGTACTTC CSVNRGNEQYF TRBD1 . TRBJ2-7 TRBV29-1
TGTGCCAGCAGTGAACCGAGCGGGACAGGTAGTCTCTGGGGAAACACCATATATTTT CASSEPSGTGSLWGNTIYF TRBD1 . TRBJ1-3 TRBV2
TGTGCCACCAGCGCCAGGACAGGGGGAGGCACTGAAGCTTTCTTT CATSARTGGGTEAFF TRBD1 few TRBJ1-1 TRBV15
TGTGCCACCAGTGATCCCGTGGGGGAGCAGTACTTC CATSDPVGEQYF . . TRBJ2-7 TRBV24-1
TGTGCCAGCAGCTTAGGGTACGGAGAAGCTTTCTTT CASSLGYGEAFF . many TRBJ1-1 TRBV7-9
TGTGCCAGCAGCTTAGGGACGGCCATCACTGAAGCTTTCTTT CASSLGTAITEAFF . few TRBJ1-1 TRBV7-8
TGTGCCAGCAGCTTCCCCGGGACACGGTACGACGGCTACACCTTC CASSFPGTRYDGYTF . . TRBJ1-2 TRBV28
TGTGCCAGCAGGTTCTTAGGACAGACCTCCTACGAGCAGTACTTC CASRFLGQTSYEQYF . . TRBJ2-7 TRBV6-2/TRBV6-3
TGCGCCAGCAGCCCCCGTCCAGGGGGGAGAGAGACCCAGTACTTC CASSPRPGGRETQYF . . TRBJ2-5 TRBV5-1
TGTGCCAGCAGCCTCTCCCTCTACTTCCGTCAACCCCGGGAGGGCTCCTACGAGCAGTACTTC CASSLSLYFRQPREGSYEQYF TRBD2 few TRBJ2-7 TRBV11-2
TGTGCCAGCAGCGCTACTAGCGGGGGGCCCACAGAGACCCAGTACTTC CASSATSGGPTETQYF TRBD2 few TRBJ2-5 TRBV7-2
TGCAGCGTTGAGTCGGTAGGGAACACTGAAGCTTTCTTT CSVESVGNTEAFF . . TRBJ1-1 TRBV29-1
TGTGCCAGCAGCTCGCAGAAGGGTTGGGAAAAACTGTTTTTT CASSSQKGWEKLFF . few TRBJ1-4 TRBV5-6
TGTGCCAGCAAGCTTTACCCGGGACGGAGGCGGGTATCGAACACCGGGGAGCTGTTTTTT CASKLYPGRRRVSNTGELFF . few TRBJ2-2 TRBV27
TGTGCCAGCTCCCCGGGACAGGGGGAAATTTGGGACTCCTACGAGCAGTACTTC CASSPGQGEIWDSYEQYF TRBD1 few TRBJ2-7 TRBV18
TGCAGCGTTGGACTAGCGGGGGCCTACGAGCAGTACTTC CSVGLAGAYEQYF TRBD2 many TRBJ2-7 TRBV29-1
TGCGCCAGCAGTGATAACAGGATCGAGCCAGATACGCAGTATTTT CASSDNRIEPDTQYF . . TRBJ2-3 TRBV10-2
TGCAGCGTTGAAGATCCGAACCGCGGATCTGATCAGCCCCAGCATTTT CSVEDPNRGSDQPQHF . many TRBJ1-5 TRBV29-1
TGTGCCAGCAGCTTCGACCCCGGTCGTGCCGAGCAGTACTTC CASSFDPGRAEQYF . few TRBJ2-7 TRBV11-2
TGCGCCAGCAGCCCCCAGGCCGATGAAGCTTTCTTT CASSPQADEAFF . few TRBJ1-1 TRBV5-1
TGTGCCAGCAGTTTGTGGCCCTACGAGCAGTACTTC CASSLWPYEQYF . few TRBJ2-7 TRBV28
TGTGCCAGCAGCCAAGATGAGGGGATGAACACTGAAGCTTTCTTT CASSQDEGMNTEAFF . many TRBJ1-1 TRBV4-2
TGTGCCAGCAGTGATGACAGGGTCTCCTACAATGAGCAGTTCTTC CASSDDRVSYNEQFF TRBD1 . TRBJ2-1 TRBV25-1
TGTGCCAGCAGTGAATTTGAGGGGCGGTGGGGCTACACCTTC CASSEFEGRWGYTF . few TRBJ1-2 TRBV2
TGCAGTGCTAGGGCCCTGGGACTAGAAGAGACCCAGTACTTC CSARALGLEETQYF TRBD2 . TRBJ2-5 TRBV20-1
TGTGCCAGCAGCTTACTCGGGACTAGCGGAAATGAGCAGTTCTTC CASSLLGTSGNEQFF TRBD2 few TRBJ2-1 TRBV13
TGTGCCACCGCCGGGGGGGTAGAGACCCAGTACTTC CATAGGVETQYF TRBD2 . TRBJ2-5 TRBV28
TGCAGTGCTAGAGACCACTCGGGGTACGGGACCCAGTACTTC CSARDHSGYGTQYF . . TRBJ2-5 TRBV20-1
TGTGCCAGCAGCGAACGGGGTCCGTTGGAGACCCAGTACTTC CASSERGPLETQYF . . TRBJ2-5 TRBV7-8